The source of this TCR beta chain is a study of siplizumab effects on memory and regulatory T cells. Overall study findings and caveats: Naive T cells were seen as more diverse than memory cells and as major alloresponse contributors. In roughly 80-95% of proliferating CD4+ or CD8+ clones, a naive or memory phenotype could not be assigned.

A remark on this clone: Its matching antigen is unknown.

The germline CDR1 and CDR2 sequences are LNHDA and SQIVND (reference sequence). The CDR3 contains 12 residues. V was pared by 8 bases and J by 7 bases, with 4 bases of the junction left unmatched. Using immunoSEQ multiplex PCR, the repertoire was profiled, and TCRdb retains in-frame clones only, with some absent. The table records about 100,000 clones, 75% to 95% of them present only once. The TCR sequence derives from a human donor in good health. Some clones in this sample may be carry-over from other donors' samples. V usage is TRBV19 and J usage is TRBJ1-1; 10 bases are shared with TRBD1. The sample taken for sequencing was CD4+ T cells sorted from blood. The CDR3 region has the DNA TGTGCCAGTGGCCGGGACAGGGGTGAAGCTTTCTTT. Protein: CASGRDRGEAFF.